These 26 T cell receptor beta chains were sequenced from one sample in a study of cytomegalovirus exposure and HLA in healthy donors. The PCR ran on 60 Vbeta and 13 Jbeta primers. TCRdb's copy holds only in-frame clones and misses some; the assay was immunoSEQ multiplex PCR. The data show some 140,000 clones, with 80% seen just once and around 1.2% held by the top ten. Sequenced: PBMCs. Source of these receptors: a male donor in good health and CMV-seropositive.

V gene TRBV6-5 combines with J gene TRBJ2-1; a weak D match, TRBD2 (6 bases). The V gene's germline CDR1 is MNHEY and CDR2 SVGAGI. Trimming took 0 bases from V and 5 from J, leaving 14 bases between them. The CDR3 length is 16 residues. The CDR3: CASSYSYGTFNNEQFF. For the CDR3, the DNA is TGTGCCAGCAGTTACTCGTACGGGACTTTTAACAATGAGCAGTTCTTC.

The gene calls are TRBV7-9 and TRBJ2-5; tentatively, D is TRBD2 (5 bases). Germline CDR1 reads SEHNR; CDR2 reads FQNEAQ (reference sequence). The CDR3 is 16 amino acids. V was shortened by 2 bases and J by 5 bases, with 18 bases between the two germline ends. CDR3 DNA sequence: TGTGCCAGCAGCTTAAGTAGGCGGATCCGGGGTGAGACCCAGTACTTC. Translation: CASSLSRRIRGETQYF. The full variable domain, in which reference TRBV7-9 and TRBJ2-5 provide the parts outside the CDR3, is DTGVSQNPRHKITKRGQNVTFRCDPISEHNRLYWYRQTLGQGPEFLTYFQNEAQLEKSRLLSDRFSAERPKGSFSTLEIQRTEQGDSAMYLCASSLSRRIRGETQYFGPGTRLLVL.

This chain links TRBV15 with TRBJ2-1; 7 nucleotides align to TRBD2. The CDR3 is 16 amino acids. From germline, CDR1 is LNHNV and CDR2 YYDKDF (reference sequence). With 3 bases clipped from V and 4 bases from J, the junction kept 9 bases outside the gene matches. The CDR3 DNA sequence: TGTGCCACCAGCAGCTGGGGGGGAGCCCTATACAATGAGCAGTTCTTC. It translates to CATSSWGGALYNEQFF. The full variable domain, in which reference TRBV15 and TRBJ2-1 provide the parts outside the CDR3, is DAMVIQNPRYQVTQFGKPVTLSCSQTLNHNVMYWYQQKSSQAPKLLFHYYDKDFNNEADTPDNFQSRRPNTSFCFLDIRSPGLGDTAMYLCATSSWGGALYNEQFFGPGTRLTVL.

This clone was seen a single time. V and J are TRBV6-5 and TRBJ2-7; 8 nucleotides align to TRBD1. After removal of 6 bases from V and 2 bases from J, the junction contained 9 bases not matched to a gene. The CDR3 is made up of 15 amino acids. Looked up from germline, CDR1 is MNHEY and CDR2 is SVGAGI. CDR3 sequence reads: CASSPGQGRAYEQYF. CDR3 DNA sequence: TGTGCCAGCAGCCCTGGACAGGGAAGGGCCTACGAGCAGTACTTC.

CDR3 region: CAITGTSGDSGANVLTF. The CDR3 nucleotides read TGTGCCATCACTGGGACTAGCGGGGACTCTGGGGCCAACGTCCTGACTTTC. This sequence joins TRBV10-3 and TRBJ2-6; TRBD2 matches 13 bases. Germline V gives CDR1 ENHRY, CDR2 SYGVKD. Losses at the gene ends were 7 bases for V and 0 bases for J; bases not matched to a gene: 3. The CDR3 totals 17 residues.

This clone was recorded once. The chain joins TRBV7-3 to TRBJ2-2; 8 bases fit TRBD1. This CDR3 has 15 amino acids. With V trimmed by 4 bases and J by 5 bases, 6 bases remained unmatched. CDR1 and CDR2 from the germline V gene are SGHTA and FQGTGA. The CDR3 sequence is CASSSQGAETGELFF. The CDR3 nucleotides are TGTGCCAGCAGCTCGCAGGGGGCAGAGACCGGGGAGCTGTTTTTT.

V usage is TRBV27 and J usage is TRBJ2-3; 7 positions agree with TRBD2. CDR1 and CDR2 (germline): MNHEY, SMNVEV (reference sequence). The CDR3 is 16 amino acids. The trim removed 5 bases at V and 2 bases at J, leaving 10 bases unmatched. In DNA, the CDR3 is TGTGCCAGCAGTCGTACTAGCGTGACCTACACAGATACGCAGTATTTT. Protein sequence: CASSRTSVTYTDTQYF.

The chain carries TRBV4-3 and TRBJ1-2; 7 bases align to TRBD1. Trimming took 3 bases from V and 4 from J; bases not matched to a gene: 5. CDR1 is LGHNA, CDR2 YSLEER, per germline. The CDR3 covers 14 residues. CDR3 DNA sequence: TGCGCCAGCAGCCAGTCACGGGACAGCTATGGCTACACCTTC. Translated, it gives CASSQSRDSYGYTF.

The V gene is TRBV27, the J gene TRBJ2-2, with 10 bases identical to TRBD2. This CDR3 has 15 residues. Trimming cost V 10 bases and J 3 bases; bases outside gene matches: 8. CDR1 and CDR2 from the germline V gene are MNHEY and SMNVEV (reference sequence). The CDR3 reads CATYGLAEDTGELFF. CDR3 DNA sequence: TGTGCCACCTATGGACTAGCGGAGGACACCGGGGAGCTGTTTTTT.

The rearrangement links TRBV5-6 to TRBJ2-5; 9 positions agree with TRBD1. Judging by the DNA end, TRBJ2-7 fits better; the J call may be wrong. The CDR3 length is 16 residues. Per the germline V gene, CDR1 is SGHDT and CDR2 is YYEEEE. The CDR3 loop is CASSLVGDRAAYEQYF. In DNA, the CDR3 is TGTGCCAGCAGCTTGGTGGGGGACAGGGCGGCGTACGAGCAGTACTTC.

The gene calls are TRBV9 and TRBJ2-3, with TRBD2 as a possible D gene (5 bases). Germline assignment: CDR1 SGDLS and CDR2 YYNGEE. This CDR3 spans 15 amino acids. Trimming took 4 bases from V and 0 from J, leaving 12 bases between them. Written as DNA, the CDR3 is TGTGCCAGCAGCATAAGCGGACCAAGCACAGATACGCAGTATTTT. Translated: CASSISGPSTDTQYF.

This rearrangement joins TRBV28 to TRBJ1-1; a possible D gene is TRBD1 (6 bases). CDR3 size: 14 residues. Per germline, CDR1 MDHEN and CDR2 SYDVKM. The ends were cut back, 2 bases at V and 1 base at J, with 8 bases in the middle. In nucleotides, the CDR3 is TGTGCCAGCAGTTTAAGGGGGGGGAACACTGAAGCTTTCTTT. The encoded protein is CASSLRGGNTEAFF.

The V and J genes are TRBV19 and TRBJ1-5, with 9 bases matching TRBD1. This CDR3 has 16 amino acids. Germline assignment: CDR1 LNHDA and CDR2 SQIVND (reference sequence). Trimming cost V 8 bases and J 6 bases; bases outside gene matches: 14. CDR3 nucleotides: TGTGCCAGTCTCAGGCCCGGGACAGGGAAGAGTCAGCCCCAGCATTTT. As protein: CASLRPGTGKSQPQHF.

The rearrangement links TRBV4-1 to TRBJ1-5, with 7 bases identical to TRBD1. J was trimmed by 0 bases and V by 0 bases; bases with no gene match: 8. Germline V gene sequence: CDR1 MGHRA, CDR2 YSYEKL. This CDR3 is built from 18 residues. CDR3 sequence (DNA): TGCGCCAGCAGCCAAGAACAGGGGCGGATTGGTAGCAATCAGCCCCAGCATTTT. It yields the protein CASSQEQGRIGSNQPQHF.

V usage is TRBV27 and J usage is TRBJ2-3; no clear D. This CDR3 contains 13 residues. Germline values: CDR1 MNHEY, CDR2 SMNVEV (reference sequence). V dropped 3 bases and J dropped 5 bases, with 9 bases sitting between them. The CDR3 region is CASSFAFQDTQYF. In nucleotides, the CDR3 is TGTGCCAGCAGTTTTGCGTTCCAAGATACGCAGTATTTT.

The rearrangement joins TRBV7-9 to TRBJ2-7; 9 bases align to TRBD2. The germline gives CDR1 SEHNR, CDR2 FQNEAQ (reference sequence). The V gene end was trimmed by 4 bases and the J gene end by 6 bases; junction bases not matched to a gene: 7. The CDR3 is made up of 14 amino acids. The CDR3 DNA sequence: TGTGCCAGCAGCTCCCCACTGACTAGCGGCGAGCAGTACTTC. Amino acids: CASSSPLTSGEQYF.

The chain recombines TRBV5-1 with TRBJ2-7; D might be TRBD2 (5 bases). Germline assignment: CDR1 SGHRS and CDR2 YFSETQ. The CDR3 sequence is 16 residues long. Trimming removed 4 bases from V and 4 bases from J, with 21 bases in between. In nucleotides, the CDR3 is TGCGCCAGCAGCCCCTCTAGCAACCCTCCTGGGTACGAGCAGTACTTC. It yields the protein CASSPSSNPPGYEQYF.

CDR3 sequence: CASSQGSSGGNSGANVLTF. The CDR3 region has the DNA TGTGCCAGCAGCCAAGGATCTAGCGGGGGGAACTCTGGGGCCAACGTCCTGACTTTC. The chain is built from TRBV4-2 and TRBJ2-6; 11 bases agree with TRBD2. The CDR3 sequence is 19 residues long. Germline V CDR1 and CDR2: LGHNA, YNFKEQ. V gave up 1 base and J gave up 0 bases; unmatched junction bases: 5.

This chain uses TRBV6-6 with TRBJ1-2, with D perhaps TRBD1 (5 bases). Trimming pared 10 bases from V and 3 bases from J, leaving 12 bases between. This CDR3 comprises 12 residues. Germline CDR1 is MNHNY and CDR2 is SVGAGI (reference sequence). The CDR3 DNA reads TGTGCCACCACCCAAGGGGACTATGGCTACACCTTC. Amino acid sequence: CATTQGDYGYTF.

This clone was picked up a small number of times. Written as DNA, the CDR3 is TGTGCCAGCAGCCTAGTCACAGGGCCGCGAGAGGGCTACACCTTC. This gives the protein CASSLVTGPREGYTF. The V call is TRBV11-2, the J call TRBJ1-2, with D possibly matching TRBD1 (6 bases). V shed 5 bases and J shed 8 bases, with 21 bases lying between them. The CDR3 length is 15 residues. Per germline, CDR1 SGHAT and CDR2 FQNNGV. Full variable domain (outside the CDR3, taken from reference TRBV11-2 and TRBJ1-2): EAGVAQSPRYKIIEKRQSVAFWCNPISGHATLYWYQQILGQGPKLLIQFQNNGVVDDSQLPKDRFSAERLKGVDSTLKIQPAKLEDSAVYLCASSLVTGPREGYTFGSGTRLTVV.

V and J are TRBV6-4 and TRBJ2-2; tentatively, D is TRBD1 (6 bases). This CDR3 has 14 residues. Germline V CDR1 and CDR2: MRHNA, SNTAGT. V was clipped by 2 bases and J by 2 bases, with 6 bases between them. CDR3 loop: CASSDGTNTGELFF. The CDR3 DNA is TGTGCCAGCAGTGACGGGACAAACACCGGGGAGCTGTTTTTT.

The genes are TRBV28 and TRBJ2-3; 11 nucleotides align to TRBD2. Per germline, CDR1 MDHEN and CDR2 SYDVKM. The CDR3 spans 21 residues. J was trimmed by 0 bases and V by 5 bases; bases with no gene match: 19. The CDR3 region has the DNA TGTGCCAGCAGTATACAGGGGGAATCCGGGACTAGCGGAATTAGCACAGATACGCAGTATTTT. It encodes CASSIQGESGTSGISTDTQYF. Full variable domain (rest looked up from reference TRBV28 and TRBJ2-3): DVKVTQSSRYLVKRTGEKVFLECVQDMDHENMFWYRQDPGLGLRLIYFSYDVKMKEKGDIPEGYSVSREKKERFSLILESASTNQTSMYLCASSIQGESGTSGISTDTQYFGPGTRLTVL.

This clone was detected only a few times. V and J are TRBV20-1 and TRBJ2-7; TRBD2 is a possible D gene (5 bases). This CDR3 contains 11 residues. Trimming shortened V by 7 bases and J by 0 bases, and 7 bases separated the two germline ends. From germline, CDR1 is DFQATT and CDR2 SNEGSKA (reference sequence). The CDR3 region has the DNA TGCAGTGGGACTTCCTCCTACGAGCAGTACTTC. This encodes CSGTSSYEQYF.

This clone was seen a single time. The chain joins TRBV5-5 to TRBJ2-3, with 7 bases matching TRBD1. V lost 6 bases and J lost 6; bases outside the gene matches: 10. CDR1 and CDR2 (germline): SGHKS, YYEKEE (reference sequence). The CDR3 sequence is 14 residues long. This CDR3 is CASTLQGLWDTQYF. CDR3 DNA: TGTGCCAGCACATTACAGGGGCTGTGGGATACGCAGTATTTT.

V gene TRBV19 combines with J gene TRBJ1-2; the D gene is possibly TRBD1 (5 bases). From germline, CDR1 is LNHDA and CDR2 SQIVND (reference sequence). V was trimmed by 0 bases and J by 8 bases, leaving 16 bases between them. The CDR3 spans 15 residues. CDR3 protein: CASSIDPSGTGGYTF. The DNA for the CDR3 is TGTGCCAGTAGTATAGATCCCTCAGGGACTGGAGGCTACACCTTC.

This clone was observed a handful of times. The rearrangement uses TRBV19 and TRBJ1-5; D not resolved. Germline V gene sequence: CDR1 LNHDA, CDR2 SQIVND (reference sequence). The length of the CDR3 is 15 residues. V gave up 5 bases and J gave up 1 base, with 12 bases separating them. The CDR3 DNA reads TGTGCCAGTAGTCCCGGTGGGAGGAGCAATCAGCCCCAGCATTTT. This translates into CASSPGGRSNQPQHF.